This paragraph covers one TCR beta chain sequence. Per the authors' pipeline: Amplified reference gene primers provided the basis for estimating nucleated cell counts. Sequencing was performed with immunoSEQ multiplex PCR; in TCRdb, only in-frame clones are kept and a portion is missing. That table gives V, J and clone size, and the DNA gave D and trimming. Here the sample spans 140,000 to 150,000 clones, around 81% being singletons. This sample was taken from a study of blood T cell repertoires in COVID-19. Study background: Sites in the United States, Italy and Spain provided acute and convalescent COVID-19 samples. The cDNA or gDNA used as material had been derived from T cells, B-cell-depleted T cells, or PBMCs.

The V gene end was trimmed by 6 bases and the J gene end by 4 bases; junction bases not matched to a gene: 5. The CDR3 is 13 amino acids. Per the germline V gene, CDR1 is SQVTM and CDR2 is ANQGSEA. Sample: peripheral blood. This receptor was identified in a human donor in a cohort sampled during active COVID-19. The V and J genes are TRBV29-1 and TRBJ1-1; 10 bases are a match to TRBD1. CDR3 residues: CSVARQGATEAFF. The CDR3 DNA follows: TGCAGCGTCGCGAGACAGGGGGCCACTGAAGCTTTCTTT.